This TCR beta chain was profiled in a study of tumor and adjacent non-tumor tissue in lung cancer. This clonotype appeared a few times. A much larger clone is a single base away; this may be a read error. No cell sorting was done before RNA was extracted from the tissue. Three rounds of nested PCR, following a modified ARM-PCR protocol, produced the TCRbeta library. MiXCR was run by TCRdb on the multiplex PCR reads, yielding one entry per CDR3 protein. The sample records approximately 86,000 distinct CDR3 sequences, 72% being singletons. The CDR3 length is 13 residues. Between the trimmed V and J ends, which lost 8 bases and 5 bases, there was a span of 16 bases. The germline CDR1 and CDR2 sequences are WSHSY and SAAADI.

This receptor was identified in a woman between 35 and 50 years old with non-small cell lung cancer. Sequencing was carried out using lung tumor tissue. V and J are TRBV10-2 and TRBJ2-7; D is possibly TRBD1 (6 bases). The CDR3 loop reads CASGSGRGNEQYF. CDR3 DNA: TGCGCCAGCGGTTCGGGCAGGGGCAACGAGCAGTACTTC.